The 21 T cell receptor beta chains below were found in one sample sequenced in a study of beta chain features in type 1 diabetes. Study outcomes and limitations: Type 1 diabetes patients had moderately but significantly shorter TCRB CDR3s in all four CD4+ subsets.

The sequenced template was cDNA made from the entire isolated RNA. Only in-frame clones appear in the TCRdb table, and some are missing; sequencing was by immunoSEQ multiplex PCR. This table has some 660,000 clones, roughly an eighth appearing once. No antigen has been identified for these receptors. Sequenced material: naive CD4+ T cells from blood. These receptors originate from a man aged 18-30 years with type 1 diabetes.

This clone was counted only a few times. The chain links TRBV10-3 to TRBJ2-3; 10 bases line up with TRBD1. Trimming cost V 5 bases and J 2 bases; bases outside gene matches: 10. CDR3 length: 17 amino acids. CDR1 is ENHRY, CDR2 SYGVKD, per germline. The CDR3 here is CAISRTGGHQYTDTQYF. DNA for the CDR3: TGTGCCATCAGTCGGACAGGGGGACACCAATACACAGATACGCAGTATTTT.

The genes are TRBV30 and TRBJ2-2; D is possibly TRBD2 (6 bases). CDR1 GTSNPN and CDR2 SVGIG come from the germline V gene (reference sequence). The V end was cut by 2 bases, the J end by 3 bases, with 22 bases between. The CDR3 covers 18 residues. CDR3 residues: CAWSRSWGEPSDTGELFF. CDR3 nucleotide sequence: TGTGCCTGGAGTCGGAGTTGGGGGGAGCCAAGTGACACCGGGGAGCTGTTTTTT.

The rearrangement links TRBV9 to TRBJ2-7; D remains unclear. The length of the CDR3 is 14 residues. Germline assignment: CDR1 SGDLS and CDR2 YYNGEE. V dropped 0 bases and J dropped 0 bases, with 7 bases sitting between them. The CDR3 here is CASSVVGYSYEQYF. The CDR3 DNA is TGTGCCAGCAGCGTAGTAGGGTACTCCTACGAGCAGTACTTC.

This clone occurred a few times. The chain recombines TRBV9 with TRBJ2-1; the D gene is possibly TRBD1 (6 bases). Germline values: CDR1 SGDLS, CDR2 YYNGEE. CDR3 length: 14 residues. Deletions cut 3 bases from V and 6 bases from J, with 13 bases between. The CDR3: CASSAVATGNEQFF. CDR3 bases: TGTGCCAGCAGCGCCGTGGCGACAGGCAATGAGCAGTTCTTC.

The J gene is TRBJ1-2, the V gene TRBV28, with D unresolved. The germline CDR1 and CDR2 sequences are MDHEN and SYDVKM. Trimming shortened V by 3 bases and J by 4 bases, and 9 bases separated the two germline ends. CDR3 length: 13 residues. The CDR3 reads CASSFPLSYGYTF. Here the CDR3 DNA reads TGTGCCAGCAGTTTCCCCTTATCCTATGGCTACACCTTC.

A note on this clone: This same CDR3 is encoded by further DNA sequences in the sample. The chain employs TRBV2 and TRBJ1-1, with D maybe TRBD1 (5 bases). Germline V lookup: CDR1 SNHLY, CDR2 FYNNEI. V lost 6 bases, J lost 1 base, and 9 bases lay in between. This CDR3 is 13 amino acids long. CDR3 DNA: TGTGCCAGCAGCGCCGGGGGGAACACTGAAGCTTTCTTT. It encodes CASSAGGNTEAFF.

CDR3: CSVYQGGFTETQYF. CDR3 coding DNA: TGCAGCGTTTATCAAGGGGGCTTTACGGAGACCCAGTACTTC. V is TRBV29-1 and J is TRBJ2-5; 7 nucleotides match TRBD1. Germline V gene data show CDR1 as SQVTM and CDR2 as ANQGSEA. The CDR3 totals 14 residues. Trimming removed 5 bases from V and 5 bases from J; junction bases left unmatched: 11.

The CDR3 spells CAWSVNLVRAETQYF. CDR3 DNA: TGTGCCTGGAGTGTAAACTTAGTCAGGGCGGAGACCCAGTACTTC. V and J are TRBV30 and TRBJ2-5, with D tentatively TRBD1 (5 bases). Germline loops: CDR1 GTSNPN, CDR2 SVGIG (reference sequence). V shed 0 bases and J shed 5 bases, with 16 bases lying between them. The length of the CDR3 is 15 residues.

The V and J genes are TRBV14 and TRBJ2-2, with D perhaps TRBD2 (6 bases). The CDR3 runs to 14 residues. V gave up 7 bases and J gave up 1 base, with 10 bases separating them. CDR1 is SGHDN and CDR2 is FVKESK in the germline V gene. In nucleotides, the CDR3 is TGTGCCAGCACCGGACTACTGAACACCGGGGAGCTGTTTTTT. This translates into CASTGLLNTGELFF.

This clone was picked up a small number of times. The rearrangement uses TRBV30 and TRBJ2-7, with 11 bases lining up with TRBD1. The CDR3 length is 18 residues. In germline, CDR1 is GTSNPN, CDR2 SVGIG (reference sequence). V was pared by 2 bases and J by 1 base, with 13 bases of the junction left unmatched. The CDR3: CAWSRYTPGTGGSYEQYF. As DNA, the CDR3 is TGTGCCTGGAGTCGCTACACTCCCGGGACAGGGGGTTCCTACGAGCAGTACTTC.

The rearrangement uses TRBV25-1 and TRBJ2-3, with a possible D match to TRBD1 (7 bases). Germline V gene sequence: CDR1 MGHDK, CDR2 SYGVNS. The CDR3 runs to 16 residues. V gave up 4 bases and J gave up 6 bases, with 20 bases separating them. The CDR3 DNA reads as TGTGCCAGCAGTGCGGAGGGGGCTGTCCCTACGGATACGCAGTATTTT. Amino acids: CASSAEGAVPTDTQYF.

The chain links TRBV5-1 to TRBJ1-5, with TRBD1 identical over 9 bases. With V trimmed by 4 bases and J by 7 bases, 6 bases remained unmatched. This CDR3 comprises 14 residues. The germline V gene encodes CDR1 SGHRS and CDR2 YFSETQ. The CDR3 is CASSPWTGEQPQHF. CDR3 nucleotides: TGCGCCAGCAGCCCATGGACAGGGGAGCAGCCCCAGCATTTT.

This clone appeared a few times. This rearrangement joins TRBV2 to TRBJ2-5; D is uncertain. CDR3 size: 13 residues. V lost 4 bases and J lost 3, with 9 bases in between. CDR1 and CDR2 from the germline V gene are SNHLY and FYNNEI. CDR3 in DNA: TGTGCCAGCAGTGTCTACTCTAAAGAGACCCAGTACTTC. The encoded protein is CASSVYSKETQYF.

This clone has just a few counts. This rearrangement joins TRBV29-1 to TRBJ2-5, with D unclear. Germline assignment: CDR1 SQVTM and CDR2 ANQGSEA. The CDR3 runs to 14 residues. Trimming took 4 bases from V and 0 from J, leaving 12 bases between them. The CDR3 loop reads CSVGLGGHQETQYF. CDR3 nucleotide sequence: TGCAGCGTTGGTCTTGGCGGCCACCAAGAGACCCAGTACTTC.

CDR3 region: CASGGDTDTQYF. The CDR3 nucleotides are TGTGCCAGCGGTGGGGATACAGATACGCAGTATTTT. J is TRBJ2-3 and V is TRBV5-6; D gene ambiguous. Between the trimmed V and J ends, which lost 7 bases and 3 bases, there was a span of 9 bases. The germline CDR1 and CDR2 sequences are SGHDT and YYEEEE. This CDR3 has 12 amino acids.

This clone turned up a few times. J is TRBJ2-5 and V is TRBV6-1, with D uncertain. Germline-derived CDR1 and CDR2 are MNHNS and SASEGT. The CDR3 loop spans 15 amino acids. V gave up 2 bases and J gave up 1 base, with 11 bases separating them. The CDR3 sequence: CASSEQATVQETQYF. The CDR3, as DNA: TGTGCCAGCAGTGAACAGGCGACGGTCCAAGAGACCCAGTACTTC.

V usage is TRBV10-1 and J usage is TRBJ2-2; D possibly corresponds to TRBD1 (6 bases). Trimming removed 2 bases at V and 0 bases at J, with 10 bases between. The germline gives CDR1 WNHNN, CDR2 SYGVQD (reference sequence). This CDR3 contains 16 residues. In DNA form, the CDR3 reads TGCGCCAGCAGTGAGGGACAGACCGCGAACACCGGGGAGCTGTTTTTT. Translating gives CASSEGQTANTGELFF.

CDR3 bases: TGTGCCTGGAGTATAGGCTACAATCAGCCCCAGCATTTT. Translation: CAWSIGYNQPQHF. The V and J genes are TRBV30 and TRBJ1-5; D not certain. The length of the CDR3 is 13 residues. V shed 2 bases and J shed 3 bases, with 8 bases lying between them. Per the germline V gene, CDR1 is GTSNPN and CDR2 is SVGIG (reference sequence). Drawing the rest from reference TRBV30 and TRBJ1-5, the complete variable domain is SQTIHQWPATLVQPVGSPLSLECTVEGTSNPNLYWYRQAAGRGLQLLFYSVGIGQISSEVPQNLSASRPQDRQFILSSKKLLLSDSGFYLCAWSIGYNQPQHFGDGTRLSIL.

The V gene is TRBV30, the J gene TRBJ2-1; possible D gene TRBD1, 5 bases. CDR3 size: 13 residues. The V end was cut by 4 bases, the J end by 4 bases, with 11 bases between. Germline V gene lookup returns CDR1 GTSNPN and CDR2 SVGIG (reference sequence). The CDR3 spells CAWMQGTYNEQFF. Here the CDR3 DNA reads TGTGCCTGGATGCAGGGTACTTACAATGAGCAGTTCTTC.

CDR3 DNA: TGTGCCAGCAGCTCGGGACAGGGGGTAAACTATGGCTACACCTTC. Amino acids: CASSSGQGVNYGYTF. The chain joins TRBV5-4 to TRBJ1-2; 11 nucleotides match TRBD1. The CDR3 is made up of 15 amino acids. Germline trimming cut 3 bases from V and 2 bases from J; bases unmatched to any gene: 3. CDR1 and CDR2 (germline): SGHNT, YYREEE (reference sequence).

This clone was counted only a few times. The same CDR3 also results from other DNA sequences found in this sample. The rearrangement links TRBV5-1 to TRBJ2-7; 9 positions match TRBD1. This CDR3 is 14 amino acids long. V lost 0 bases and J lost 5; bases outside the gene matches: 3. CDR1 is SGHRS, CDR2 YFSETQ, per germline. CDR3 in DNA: TGCGCCAGCAGCTTGGGAAGGACAGGGGACGAGCAGTACTTC. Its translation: CASSLGRTGDEQYF.